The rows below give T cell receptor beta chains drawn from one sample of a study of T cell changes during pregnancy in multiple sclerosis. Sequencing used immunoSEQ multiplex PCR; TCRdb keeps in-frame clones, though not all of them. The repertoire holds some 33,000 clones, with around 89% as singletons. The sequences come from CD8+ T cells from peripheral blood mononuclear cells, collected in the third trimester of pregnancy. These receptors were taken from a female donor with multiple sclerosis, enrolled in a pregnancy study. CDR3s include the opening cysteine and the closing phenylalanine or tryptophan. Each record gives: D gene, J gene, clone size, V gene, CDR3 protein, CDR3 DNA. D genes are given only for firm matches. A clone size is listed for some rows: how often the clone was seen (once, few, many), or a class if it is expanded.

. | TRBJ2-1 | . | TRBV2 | CASSEEWSGTSYNEQFF | TGTGCCAGCAGTGAAGAGTGGTCGGGGACTTCCTACAATGAGCAGTTCTTC
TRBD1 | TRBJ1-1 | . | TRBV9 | CASSTGAEAFF | TGTGCCAGCAGCACAGGGGCTGAAGCTTTCTTT
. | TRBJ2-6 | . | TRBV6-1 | CASSEDGGSGANVLTF | TGTGCCAGCAGTGAAGACGGCGGCTCTGGGGCCAACGTCCTGACTTTC
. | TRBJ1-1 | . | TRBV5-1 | CASSLGGGTEAFF | TGCGCCAGCAGCTTGGGGGGAGGCACTGAAGCTTTCTTT
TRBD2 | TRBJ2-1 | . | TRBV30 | CAWSHEGLAGSYNEQFF | TGTGCCTGGAGTCACGAGGGACTAGCGGGGAGTTACAATGAGCAGTTCTTC
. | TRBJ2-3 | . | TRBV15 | CATSSTRSGTDTQYF | TGTGCCACCAGCAGTACTCGGTCGGGCACAGATACGCAGTATTTT
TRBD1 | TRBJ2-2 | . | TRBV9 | CASSAFPRDSQSNTGELFF | TGTGCCAGCAGCGCGTTCCCTAGGGACAGCCAATCGAACACCGGGGAGCTGTTTTTT
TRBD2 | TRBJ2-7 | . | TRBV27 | CASSGQRTSGRPYEQYF | TGTGCCAGCAGTGGTCAGAGGACTAGCGGGAGACCCTACGAGCAGTACTTC
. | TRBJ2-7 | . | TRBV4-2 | CASSQEWFRDYEQYF | TGTGCCAGCAGCCAAGAATGGTTCCGGGACTACGAGCAGTACTTC
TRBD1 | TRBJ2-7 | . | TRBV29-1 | CSVPTGVGYEQYF | TGCAGCGTGCCGACAGGGGTGGGTTACGAGCAGTACTTC
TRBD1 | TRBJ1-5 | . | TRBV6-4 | CASSDRSQGFGPYPNQPQHF | TGTGCCAGCAGTGACCGGTCACAGGGGTTCGGCCCTTACCCTAATCAGCCCCAGCATTTT
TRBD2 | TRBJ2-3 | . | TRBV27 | CASSLRVTGGLTDTQYF | TGTGCCAGCAGTTTAAGGGTGACGGGGGGACTCACAGATACGCAGTATTTT
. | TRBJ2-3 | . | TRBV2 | CASSERREPTDTQYF | TGTGCCAGCAGTGAGAGACGGGAGCCCACAGATACGCAGTATTTT
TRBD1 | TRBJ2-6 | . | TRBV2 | CASKGQSSGANVLTF | TGTGCCAGCAAGGGACAGAGCTCTGGGGCCAACGTCCTGACTTTC
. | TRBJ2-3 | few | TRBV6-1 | CASGALRGSADTQYF | TGTGCCAGCGGAGCTCTCAGGGGATCCGCAGATACGCAGTATTTT
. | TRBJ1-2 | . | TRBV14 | CASSQGYSTNYGYTF | TGTGCCAGCAGCCAGGGCTACAGTACCAACTATGGCTACACCTTC
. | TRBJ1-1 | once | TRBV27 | CASSLSTGSNTEAFF | TGTGCCAGCAGTTTATCAACAGGGTCGAACACTGAAGCTTTCTTT
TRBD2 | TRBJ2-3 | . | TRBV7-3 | CASSLAGGAGTRVTDTQYF | TGTGCCAGCAGCCTCGCGGGGGGCGCGGGCACCCGCGTCACAGATACGCAGTATTTT
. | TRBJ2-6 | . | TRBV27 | CASSLWWHATGANVLTF | TGTGCCAGCAGTTTATGGTGGCATGCCACTGGGGCCAACGTCCTGACTTTC
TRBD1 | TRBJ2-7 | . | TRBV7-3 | CASSLGQGHEQYF | TGTGCCAGCAGCTTAGGACAGGGCCACGAGCAGTACTTC
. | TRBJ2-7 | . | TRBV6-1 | CASSEGMGAPYEQYF | TGTGCCAGCAGTGAAGGGATGGGGGCGCCCTACGAGCAGTACTTC
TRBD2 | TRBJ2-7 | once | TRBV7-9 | CASRGEEGEQYF | TGTGCCAGCCGGGGGGAGGAAGGCGAGCAGTACTTC
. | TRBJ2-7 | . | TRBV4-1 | CASSQDAYEQYF | TGCGCCAGCAGCCAAGACGCCTACGAGCAGTACTTC
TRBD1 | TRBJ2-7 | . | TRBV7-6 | CASSPRRGQGEYEQYF | TGTGCCAGCAGCCCCAGGCGGGGACAGGGGGAATACGAGCAGTACTTC
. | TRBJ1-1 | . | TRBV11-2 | CASSLGGGYEAFF | TGTGCCAGCAGCTTAGGCGGAGGCTATGAAGCTTTCTTT
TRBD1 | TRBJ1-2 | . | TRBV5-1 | CASSYRGHRGYTF | TGCGCCAGCAGCTACAGGGGGCACAGGGGCTACACCTTC
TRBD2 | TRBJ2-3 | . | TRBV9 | CASSVGSGGTQYF | TGTGCCAGCAGCGTGGGGAGCGGGGGGACGCAGTATTTT
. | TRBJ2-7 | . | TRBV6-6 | CATGSYEQYF | TGTGCCACCGGCTCCTACGAGCAGTACTTC
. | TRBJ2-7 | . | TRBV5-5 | CASSLTYYEQYF | TGTGCCAGCAGCTTGACTTATTACGAGCAGTACTTC
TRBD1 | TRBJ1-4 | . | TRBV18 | CASSLDRVATNEKLFF | TGTGCCAGCTCCCTCGACAGGGTTGCAACTAATGAAAAACTGTTTTTT
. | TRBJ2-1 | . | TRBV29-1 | CSVGGGEQFF | TGCAGCGTTGGAGGAGGTGAGCAGTTCTTC
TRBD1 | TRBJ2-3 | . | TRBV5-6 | CASSATGTRADTQYF | TGTGCCAGCAGCGCGACAGGGACGAGGGCAGATACGCAGTATTTT
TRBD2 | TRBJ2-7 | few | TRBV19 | CASRPSGSSYEQYF | TGTGCCAGTAGGCCTAGCGGTAGCTCCTACGAGCAGTACTTC
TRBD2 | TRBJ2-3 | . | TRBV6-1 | CASSESSGGPDTQYF | TGTGCCAGCAGTGAAAGTAGCGGGGGACCAGATACGCAGTATTTT
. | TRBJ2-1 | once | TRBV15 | CATSRETGSYNEQFF | TGTGCCACCAGCAGAGAGACAGGCTCCTACAATGAGCAGTTCTTC
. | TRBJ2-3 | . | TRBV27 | CASRSPDTQYF | TGTGCCAGCCGGAGTCCAGATACGCAGTATTTT
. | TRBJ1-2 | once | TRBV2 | CASSESLARDYGYTF | TGTGCCAGCAGTGAAAGCCTAGCTAGAGACTATGGCTACACCTTC
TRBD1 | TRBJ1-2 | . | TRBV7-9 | CASSETRNRGETNYGYTF | TGTGCCAGCAGCGAAACTCGGAACAGGGGGGAAACAAACTATGGCTACACCTTC
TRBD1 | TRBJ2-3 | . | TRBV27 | CASRGTGLDTQYF | TGTGCCAGCAGAGGGACAGGGTTAGATACGCAGTATTTT
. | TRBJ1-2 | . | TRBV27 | CASSLSGGNYGYTF | TGTGCCAGCAGTTTATCCGGGGGTAACTATGGCTACACCTTC
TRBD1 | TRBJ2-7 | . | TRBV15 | CATSRGRTGGRPEQYF | TGTGCCACCAGCAGAGGTCGGACAGGGGGCCGTCCTGAGCAGTACTTC